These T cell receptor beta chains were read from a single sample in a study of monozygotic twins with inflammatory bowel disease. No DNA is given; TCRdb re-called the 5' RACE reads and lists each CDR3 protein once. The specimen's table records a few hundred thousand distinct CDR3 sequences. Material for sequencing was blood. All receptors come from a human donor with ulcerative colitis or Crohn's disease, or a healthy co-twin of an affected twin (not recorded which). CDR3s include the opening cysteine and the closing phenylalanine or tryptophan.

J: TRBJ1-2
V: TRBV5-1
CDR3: CASRLTGQGYYGYTF

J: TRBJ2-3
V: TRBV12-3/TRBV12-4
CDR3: CASTELRASTDTQYF

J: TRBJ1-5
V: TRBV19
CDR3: CASMGQNYQPQHF

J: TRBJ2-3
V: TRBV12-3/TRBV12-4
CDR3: CASSLPGRRQYF

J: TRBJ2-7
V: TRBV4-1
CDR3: CASSQLPWPSGVYEQYF

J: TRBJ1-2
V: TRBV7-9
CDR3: CASATPGGLEGYTF

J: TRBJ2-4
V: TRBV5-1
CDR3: CASSDISGEKNIQYF

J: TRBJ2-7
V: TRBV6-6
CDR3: CASTLQGGGYEQYF

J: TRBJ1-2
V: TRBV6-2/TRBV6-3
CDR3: CASNVGEDGYTF

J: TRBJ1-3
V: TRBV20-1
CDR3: CSARGQEISGNTIYF

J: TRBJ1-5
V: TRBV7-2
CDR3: CASSLDRNQPQHF

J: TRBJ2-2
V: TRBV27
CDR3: CASTSSMNTGELFF

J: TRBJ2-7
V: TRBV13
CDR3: CASGLLRSSYEQYF

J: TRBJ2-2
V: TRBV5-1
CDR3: CASSLAGPSNTGELFF

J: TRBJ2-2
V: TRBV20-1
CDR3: CSAIAALNTGELFF

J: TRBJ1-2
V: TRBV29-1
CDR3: CSVDRQHGGYTF

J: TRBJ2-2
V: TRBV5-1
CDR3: CASSPQEHPGELFF

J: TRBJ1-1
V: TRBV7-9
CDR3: CASSSGQGLNTEAFF

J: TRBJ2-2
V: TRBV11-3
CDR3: CASSPRGAFITGELFF

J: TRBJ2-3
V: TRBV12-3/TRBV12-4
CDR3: CASSFPGRDTQYF

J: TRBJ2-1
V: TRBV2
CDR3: CASRAGTGTYNEQFF

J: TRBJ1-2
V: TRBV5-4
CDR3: CASSLAGRTANYGYTF

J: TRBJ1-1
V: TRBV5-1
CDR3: CASSLDFPEWTEAFF

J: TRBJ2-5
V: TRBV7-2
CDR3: CASSRTRETQYF

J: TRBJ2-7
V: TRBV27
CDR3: CASNPITGTGTYEQYF

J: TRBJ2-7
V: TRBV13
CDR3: CASSKGHIYEQYF

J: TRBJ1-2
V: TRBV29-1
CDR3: CSVRKGQGFREDGYTF